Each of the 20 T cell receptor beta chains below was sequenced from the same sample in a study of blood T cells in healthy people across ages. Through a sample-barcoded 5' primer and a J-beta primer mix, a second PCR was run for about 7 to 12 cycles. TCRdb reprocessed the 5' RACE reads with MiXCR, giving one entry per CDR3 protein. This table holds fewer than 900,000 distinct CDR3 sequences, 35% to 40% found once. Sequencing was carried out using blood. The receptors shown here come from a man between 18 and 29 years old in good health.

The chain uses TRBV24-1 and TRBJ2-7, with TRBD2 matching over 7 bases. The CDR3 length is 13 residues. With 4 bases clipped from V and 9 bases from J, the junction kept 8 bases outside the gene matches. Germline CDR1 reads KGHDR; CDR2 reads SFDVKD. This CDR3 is CATSDLGTIGQYF. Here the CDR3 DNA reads TGTGCCACCAGTGACCTCGGGACTATTGGGCAGTACTTC.

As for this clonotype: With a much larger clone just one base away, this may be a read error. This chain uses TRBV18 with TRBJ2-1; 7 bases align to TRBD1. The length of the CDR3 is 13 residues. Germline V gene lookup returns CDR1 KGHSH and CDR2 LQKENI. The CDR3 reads CAGSPSTGNEQFF. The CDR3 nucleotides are TGTGCCGGCTCACCGTCGACAGGGAATGAGCAGTTCTTC.

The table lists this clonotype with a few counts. In DNA, the CDR3 is TGTGCCAGCAGGGACACTAACTATGGCTACACCTTC. Translating it yields CASRDTNYGYTF. The V call is TRBV7-9, the J call TRBJ1-2; D is possibly TRBD1 (5 bases). Trimming removed 6 bases at V and 0 bases at J, with 5 bases between. CDR1 and CDR2 from the germline V gene are SEHNR and FQNEAQ (reference sequence). There are 12 residues in the CDR3. Supplemented by reference TRBV7-9 and TRBJ1-2, the full variable domain reads DTGVSQNPRHKITKRGQNVTFRCDPISEHNRLYWYRQTLGQGPEFLTYFQNEAQLEKSRLLSDRFSAERPKGSFSTLEIQRTEQGDSAMYLCASRDTNYGYTFGSGTRLTVV.

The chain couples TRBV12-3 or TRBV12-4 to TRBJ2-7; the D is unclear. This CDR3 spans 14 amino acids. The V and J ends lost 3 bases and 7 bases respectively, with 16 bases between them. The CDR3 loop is CASSFSKGRGEQYF. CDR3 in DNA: TGTGCCAGCAGTTTTAGTAAGGGCAGAGGTGAGCAGTACTTC.

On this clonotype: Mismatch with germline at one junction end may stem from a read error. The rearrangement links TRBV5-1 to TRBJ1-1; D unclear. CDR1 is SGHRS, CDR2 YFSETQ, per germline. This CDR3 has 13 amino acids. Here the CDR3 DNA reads TGCGTCAGCAGCTTGCCAGACAACACTGAAGCTTTCTTT. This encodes CVSSLPDNTEAFF.

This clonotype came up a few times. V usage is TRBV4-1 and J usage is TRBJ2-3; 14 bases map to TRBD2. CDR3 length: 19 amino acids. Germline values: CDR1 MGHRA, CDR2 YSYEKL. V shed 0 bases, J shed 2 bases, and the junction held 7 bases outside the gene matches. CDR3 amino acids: CASSQDTWTSGGNTDTQYF. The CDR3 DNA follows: TGCGCCAGCAGCCAAGATACCTGGACTAGCGGGGGGAACACAGATACGCAGTATTTT.

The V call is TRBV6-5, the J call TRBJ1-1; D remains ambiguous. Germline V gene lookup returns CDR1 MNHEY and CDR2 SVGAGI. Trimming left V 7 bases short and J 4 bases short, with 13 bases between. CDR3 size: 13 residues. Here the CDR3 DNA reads TGTGCCAGCACCCAGTTGTCTGGCACTGAAGCTTTCTTT. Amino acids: CASTQLSGTEAFF.

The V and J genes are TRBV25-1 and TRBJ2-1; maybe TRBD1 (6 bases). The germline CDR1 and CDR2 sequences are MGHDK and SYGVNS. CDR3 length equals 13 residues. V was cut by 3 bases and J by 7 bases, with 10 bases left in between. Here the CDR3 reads CASSDVTGNEQFF. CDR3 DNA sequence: TGTGCCAGCAGTGATGTAACAGGGAATGAGCAGTTCTTC.

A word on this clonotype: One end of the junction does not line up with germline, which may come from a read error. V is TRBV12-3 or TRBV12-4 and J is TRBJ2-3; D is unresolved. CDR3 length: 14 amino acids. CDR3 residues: CASSLWRSTDAQYF. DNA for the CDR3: TGTGCCAGCAGTTTATGGCGGAGCACAGATGCGCAGTATTTT.

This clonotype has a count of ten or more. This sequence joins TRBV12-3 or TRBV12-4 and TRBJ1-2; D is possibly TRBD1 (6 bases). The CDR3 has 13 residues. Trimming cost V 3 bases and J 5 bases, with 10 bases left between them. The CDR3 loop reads CASSFGGHYGYTF. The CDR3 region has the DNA TGTGCCAGCAGTTTTGGGGGGCATTATGGCTACACCTTC.

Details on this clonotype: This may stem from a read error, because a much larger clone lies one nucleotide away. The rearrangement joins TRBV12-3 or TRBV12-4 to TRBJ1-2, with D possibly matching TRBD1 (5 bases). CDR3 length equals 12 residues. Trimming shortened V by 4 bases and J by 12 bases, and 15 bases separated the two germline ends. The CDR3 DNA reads TGTGCCAGCAGTTCCGAGAGGGGCGGCCACACCTTC. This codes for CASSSERGGHTF.

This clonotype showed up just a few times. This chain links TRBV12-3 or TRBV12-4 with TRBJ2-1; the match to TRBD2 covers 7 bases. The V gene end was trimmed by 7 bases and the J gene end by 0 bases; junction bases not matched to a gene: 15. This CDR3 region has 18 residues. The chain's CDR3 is CASTVSPSGKSSYNEQFF. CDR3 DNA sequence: TGTGCCAGCACCGTGAGCCCTAGCGGTAAGAGCTCCTACAATGAGCAGTTCTTC.

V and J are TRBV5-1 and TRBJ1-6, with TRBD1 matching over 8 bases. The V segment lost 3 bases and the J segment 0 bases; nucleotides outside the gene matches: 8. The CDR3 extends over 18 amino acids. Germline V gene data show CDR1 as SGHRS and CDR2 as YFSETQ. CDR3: CASSSSQDRGSYNSPLHF. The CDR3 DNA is TGCGCCAGCAGCTCCTCACAAGACAGGGGCTCCTATAATTCACCCCTCCACTTT.

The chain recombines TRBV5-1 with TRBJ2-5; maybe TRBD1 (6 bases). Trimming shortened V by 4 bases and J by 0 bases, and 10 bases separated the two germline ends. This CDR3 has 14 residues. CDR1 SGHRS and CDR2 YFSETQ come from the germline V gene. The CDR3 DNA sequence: TGCGCCAGCAGCCGGACAGACAACCAAGAGACCCAGTACTTC. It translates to CASSRTDNQETQYF.

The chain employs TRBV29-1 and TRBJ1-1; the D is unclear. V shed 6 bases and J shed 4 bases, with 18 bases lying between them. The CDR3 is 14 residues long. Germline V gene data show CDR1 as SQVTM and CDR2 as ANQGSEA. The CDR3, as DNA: TGCAGCGTAGACACCGGGAGGGAGCGCACTGAAGCTTTCTTT. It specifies CSVDTGRERTEAFF.

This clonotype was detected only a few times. The CDR3 protein is CASSLGQDNEKLFF. DNA of the CDR3: TGCGCCAGCAGCTTGGGACAGGATAATGAAAAACTGTTTTTT. The V call is TRBV5-1, the J call TRBJ1-4; maybe TRBD1 (6 bases). The CDR3 runs to 14 residues. V lost 0 bases and J lost 4, with 7 bases in between. Germline V gene lookup returns CDR1 SGHRS and CDR2 YFSETQ.

The CDR3: CASSVGESTEAFF. The DNA for the CDR3 is TGTGCCAGCAGCGTGGGAGAGAGCACTGAAGCTTTCTTT. The chain links TRBV28 to TRBJ1-1; no reliable D call. This CDR3 region has 13 residues. V gave up 6 bases and J gave up 4 bases, with 12 bases separating them. Germline CDR1 and CDR2: MDHEN and SYDVKM.

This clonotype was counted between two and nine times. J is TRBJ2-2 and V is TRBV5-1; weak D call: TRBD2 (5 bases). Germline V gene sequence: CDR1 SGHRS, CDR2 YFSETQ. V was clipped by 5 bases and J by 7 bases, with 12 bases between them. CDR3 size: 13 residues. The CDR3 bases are TGCGCCAGCAGTATCCCCGCGGGCGGGGAGCTGTTTTTT. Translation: CASSIPAGGELFF.

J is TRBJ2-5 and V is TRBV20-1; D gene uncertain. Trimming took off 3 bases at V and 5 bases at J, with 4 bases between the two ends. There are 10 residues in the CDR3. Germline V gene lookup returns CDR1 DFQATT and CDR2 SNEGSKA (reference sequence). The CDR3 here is CSASMETQYF. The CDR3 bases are TGCAGTGCTAGTATGGAGACCCAGTACTTC.

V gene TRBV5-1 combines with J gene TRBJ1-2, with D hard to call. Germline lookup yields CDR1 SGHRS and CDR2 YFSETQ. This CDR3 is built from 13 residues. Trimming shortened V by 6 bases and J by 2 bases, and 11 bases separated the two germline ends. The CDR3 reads CASNSAENYGYTF. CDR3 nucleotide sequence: TGCGCCAGCAACTCCGCAGAGAACTATGGCTACACCTTC. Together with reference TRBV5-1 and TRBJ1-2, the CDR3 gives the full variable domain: KAGVTQTPRYLIKTRGQQVTLSCSPISGHRSVSWYQQTPGQGLQFLFEYFSETQRNKGNFPGRFSGRQFSNSRSEMNVSTLELGDSALYLCASNSAENYGYTFGSGTRLTVV.